This entry is about one T cell receptor beta chain. Its cognate antigen is unknown. The sample has other DNA sequences that encode this CDR3 too. The data originate from a study of vaccination effects on CD4 cells after COVID-19. Before sequencing took place, the ViraFEST assay used viral peptide pools to expand antigen-specific CD4+ T cells. Culture lasted 10 days before CD4+ T cell isolation. Subjects were given two BNT162b2 or mRNA-1273 vaccine doses. Nobody among the vaccine recipients had prior SARS-CoV-2 infection (nucleocapsid antibodies were negative). This CDR3 comprises 11 residues. Trimming stripped 2 bases from V and 8 bases from J, with 9 bases between. Germline CDR1 and CDR2: DFQATT and SNEGSKA (reference sequence). Method: immunoSEQ multiplex PCR; TCRdb's copy keeps in-frame clones and lacks some. The table includes tens of thousands of clones, approximately 71% detected once.

This sequence was found in a human donor who received a COVID-19 vaccine. The chain uses TRBV20-1 and TRBJ1-1; D is perhaps TRBD1 (6 bases). The sequences come from CD4+ T cells from PBMCs cultured with HCoV-NL63 spike peptides, collected after COVID-19 vaccination. The CDR3 protein is CSARPTGEAFF. The CDR3, as DNA: TGCAGTGCTAGACCAACAGGGGAAGCTTTCTTT.